These 10 T cell receptor beta chains were sequenced from one sample in a study of T cell responses to AZD1222 COVID-19 vaccine. Using immunoSEQ multiplex PCR, the repertoire was profiled, and TCRdb retains in-frame clones only, with some absent. There are 150,000 to 200,000 clones in the sample; about nine tenths occur only once, and approximately 3% lies in the top ten. The sample was peripheral blood, taken on day 0 of AZD1222 vaccination. Every receptor here comes from an adult in good health.

The rearrangement links TRBV5-1 to TRBJ2-5, with TRBD1 matching 7 bases. This CDR3 spans 17 amino acids. Trimming cost V 0 bases and J 0 bases; bases outside gene matches: 8. Germline-derived CDR1 and CDR2 are SGHRS and YFSETQ. CDR3 DNA sequence: TGCGCCAGCAGCTTGGGAGGTCTACAGGGGAACCAAGAGACCCAGTACTTC. Protein sequence: CASSLGGLQGNQETQYF.

The sample holds one count of this clone. V gene TRBV2 combines with J gene TRBJ1-2, with TRBD1 matching 9 bases. The V gene's germline CDR1 is SNHLY and CDR2 FYNNEI. V shed 2 bases, J shed 1 base, and the junction held 11 bases outside the gene matches. The CDR3 loop spans 18 amino acids. CDR3 nucleotide sequence: TGTGCCAGCAGTGAAATTTCGCGGGACAGGGTTCTTAACTATGGCTACACCTTC. Translated, it gives CASSEISRDRVLNYGYTF.

This chain joins TRBV7-3 and TRBJ2-3, with 9 bases lining up with TRBD2. V dropped 5 bases and J dropped 1; count of bases not matched to a gene: 7. The germline CDR1 and CDR2 sequences are SGHTA and FQGTGA. The CDR3 is made up of 16 amino acids. The CDR3 sequence is CASSPAGGVGTDTQYF. Written as DNA, the CDR3 is TGTGCCAGCAGCCCAGCGGGGGGCGTGGGCACAGATACGCAGTATTTT.

On this clone itself: A read error may produce the germline difference seen at one junction end. V gene TRBV11-2 combines with J gene TRBJ2-5, with TRBD2 identical over 8 bases. The length of the CDR3 is 16 residues. Germline loops: CDR1 SGHAT, CDR2 FQNNGV. The CDR3 bases are TGTGCCAGCAGATTAGGGCGGGGGGCCCGCCAAGAGACCCAGTACTTC. Translation: CASRLGRGARQETQYF.

This chain connects TRBV5-1 to TRBJ2-3; perhaps D is TRBD1 or TRBD2 (5 bases each). V was clipped by 0 bases and J by 1 base, with 9 bases between them. CDR1 is SGHRS, CDR2 YFSETQ, per germline. The CDR3 is made up of 15 amino acids. The DNA of the CDR3 is TGCGCCAGCAGCTTGGTAAGGGACCGCACAGATACGCAGTATTTT. It codes for CASSLVRDRTDTQYF.

V gene TRBV6-4 combines with J gene TRBJ2-3; the D gene is possibly TRBD1 (5 bases). V dropped 5 bases and J dropped 6 bases, with 9 bases sitting between them. Germline V lookup: CDR1 MRHNA, CDR2 SNTAGT. The CDR3 contains 12 residues. In DNA, the CDR3 is TGTGCCAGCAGTTCAGGGTCGGATACGCAGTATTTT. Translation: CASSSGSDTQYF.

This chain links TRBV13 with TRBJ2-7; possibly TRBD2 for D (5 bases). The CDR3 is 17 residues long. The germline V gene encodes CDR1 PRHDT and CDR2 FYEKMQ (reference sequence). Trimming removed 5 bases at V and 0 bases at J, with 20 bases between. As DNA, the CDR3 is TGTGCCAGCAGCGGACTCAGAAGGGCATCGAGCTCCTACGAGCAGTACTTC. Encoded protein: CASSGLRRASSSYEQYF.

Only one count was recorded for this clone. The chain combines TRBV2 with TRBJ2-2; the D is unclear. The CDR3 spans 15 residues. V lost 4 bases, J lost 0 bases, and 9 bases lay in between. Looked up from germline, CDR1 is SNHLY and CDR2 is FYNNEI. The CDR3 protein is CASSATSANTGELFF. For the CDR3, the DNA is TGTGCCAGCAGTGCGACATCCGCGAACACCGGGGAGCTGTTTTTT.

CDR3 sequence: CASSLGGNRWVVGVGNEQFF. CDR3 sequence (DNA): TGTGCCAGCAGCTTAGGAGGGAACAGATGGGTCGTAGGGGTGGGCAATGAGCAGTTCTTC. The chain carries TRBV7-3 and TRBJ2-1; tentative D call: TRBD2 (6 bases). This CDR3 spans 20 amino acids. Trimming pared 2 bases from V and 6 bases from J, leaving 29 bases between. From germline, CDR1 is SGHTA and CDR2 FQGTGA.

The V and J genes are TRBV11-1 and TRBJ2-7; 12 bases are shared with TRBD2. There are 15 residues in the CDR3. The V gene end was trimmed by 5 bases and the J gene end by 5 bases; junction bases not matched to a gene: 7. The V gene's germline CDR1 is SGHAT and CDR2 FQDESV (reference sequence). The CDR3 spells CASSPETSGGNEQYF. The CDR3 region has the DNA TGTGCCAGCAGCCCTGAGACTAGCGGGGGAAACGAGCAGTACTTC.